These 5 T cell receptor beta chains were all obtained from the same sample, sequenced in a study of cytomegalovirus exposure and HLA in healthy donors. PCR was performed using 60 Vbeta and 13 Jbeta primers. Using immunoSEQ multiplex PCR, the repertoire was profiled, and TCRdb retains in-frame clones only, with some absent. The sample lists approximately 200,000 clones, 83% occurring once. Input material: PBMCs. These receptors all stem from a girl under 18 in good health and CMV-seronegative.

The chain links TRBV19 to TRBJ1-1, with D tentatively TRBD1 (6 bases). There are 13 residues in the CDR3. Germline lookup yields CDR1 LNHDA and CDR2 SQIVND (reference sequence). Trimming cost V 4 bases and J 0 bases, with 6 bases left between them. The CDR3 DNA sequence: TGTGCCAGTAGTAACAGGGTGAACACTGAAGCTTTCTTT. Its translation is CASSNRVNTEAFF. The full variable domain, with the rest looked up from reference TRBV19 and TRBJ1-1, is DGGITQSPKYLFRKEGQNVTLSCEQNLNHDAMYWYRQDPGQGLRLIYYSQIVNDFQKGDIAEGYSVSREKKESFPLTVTSAQKNPTAFYLCASSNRVNTEAFFGQGTRLTVV.

The chain carries TRBV6-1 and TRBJ1-4, with D tentatively TRBD1 (6 bases). This CDR3 has 14 residues. V was pared by 5 bases and J by 8 bases, with 15 bases between. Germline V CDR1 and CDR2: MNHNS, SASEGT. Here the CDR3 DNA reads TGTGCCAGCAGTCCGGAGGGGGGGCGGGAAAAACTGTTTTTT. Its protein product is CASSPEGGREKLFF.

On this clone itself: At one boundary the junction diverges from the germline segment, which might be a read error. This same CDR3 is encoded by further DNA sequences in the sample. The chain has TRBV7-3 and TRBJ2-7; TRBD2 might be the D (8 bases). The CDR3 loop spans 21 amino acids. CDR1 is SGHTA and CDR2 is FQGTGA in the germline V gene. The CDR3 nucleotides read TGTGCCAGCAGCTTAGGGTCGGGAGGGACAGCCTTTTGGCTTTCGGTGACTAAACCATCATTC. Its protein is CASSLGSGGTAFWLSVTKPSF.

J is TRBJ1-3 and V is TRBV28; TRBD1 agrees at 9 bases. The CDR3 is 14 amino acids. J gave up 2 bases and V 7 bases, and 3 bases lay outside the gene matches. CDR1 MDHEN and CDR2 SYDVKM come from the germline V gene. This CDR3 is CASITGGTGNTIYF. For the CDR3, the DNA is TGTGCCAGCATTACAGGGGGCACTGGAAACACCATATATTTT.

The rearrangement joins TRBV2 to TRBJ2-5; TRBD2 matches 8 bases. The length of the CDR3 is 17 residues. The germline V gene has CDR1 SNHLY and CDR2 FYNNEI. J was trimmed by 2 bases and V by 3 bases; bases with no gene match: 11. CDR3 residues: CASSEKVVAGYQETQYF. Written as DNA, the CDR3 is TGTGCCAGCAGTGAGAAGGTAGTAGCGGGATATCAAGAGACCCAGTACTTC.